This T cell receptor (beta chain) is drawn from a study of blood T cell repertoires in COVID-19. V trimming: 5 bases; J trimming: 5 bases; junction bases outside the gene matches: 18. The CDR3 spans 18 residues. Germline V gives CDR1 SEHNR, CDR2 FQNEAQ (reference sequence). Sequencing was performed with immunoSEQ multiplex PCR; in TCRdb, only in-frame clones are kept and a portion is missing. This table has more than 250,000 clones, 86% appearing once. This clone was seen a single time. The origin of this receptor is a woman aged 45-60 years with acute or convalescent COVID-19. Sequences were obtained from peripheral blood. This chain links TRBV7-9 with TRBJ1-1, with 9 bases lining up with TRBD1. DNA for the CDR3: TGTGCCAGCAGCCCTGTTGGGGGACAGGGAAGGCTTGGGACTGAAGCTTTCTTT. It encodes CASSPVGGQGRLGTEAFF.